The clone carrying this T cell receptor beta chain was observed a few times. The sample belongs to a study of blood T cell repertoires in COVID-19. This CDR3 region has 17 residues. The V gene lost 0 bases and the J gene lost 0 bases, with 12 bases spanning the gap. The germline V gene encodes CDR1 SGHVS and CDR2 FQNEAQ. Participant-given clinical history determined each cohort assignment. Some clones are missing from TCRdb's copy, which holds only in-frame ones; the method was immunoSEQ multiplex PCR. The sample holds approximately 400,000 clones, 70% to 90% seen once. This sequence originates from a woman under 30 who had recovered from COVID-19. The sequenced material came from PBMCs or T cells enriched from blood (not recorded which). The chain recombines TRBV7-8 with TRBJ1-3; D unclear. Here the CDR3 DNA reads TGTGCCAGCAGCTTAGCGCAGGAGGTGCTCTCTGGAAACACCATATATTTT. Protein product: CASSLAQEVLSGNTIYF.